This T cell receptor (beta chain) was retrieved from a study of regulatory T cells in long-lasting Graves disease. General observations from the study: The study found TRBV28, TRBJ1-2 and TRBJ2-5 favored in persistent disease.

In germline, CDR1 is WSHSY, CDR2 SAAADI. Trimming removed 4 bases from V and 6 bases from J; junction bases left unmatched: 7. The CDR3 covers 15 residues. Of note for this clonotype: What it binds is unknown.

The time point denotes: newly diagnosed GD, antithyroid drugs for less than 3 months. Construction of the TCR library relied on RNA isolated from PBMCs. Construction of TCR beta libraries relied on iRepertoire HTBI primers and on Arm-PCR targeting CDR3 regions. MiXCR, run by TCRdb on the multiplex PCR reads, gives a single entry per CDR3 protein. In the table there are roughly 320,000 distinct CDR3 sequences, 16% of which are singletons. The same specimen was also included in a second study, on T cells in Graves' hyperthyroidism and ophthalmopathy.

The sample was peripheral blood mononuclear cells (PBMCs), taken at new diagnosis, from a patient treated with antithyroid drugs. This receptor was taken from a man aged 40-49 years with Graves disease. The rearrangement links TRBV10-2 to TRBJ1-5, with 9 bases lining up with TRBD1. This CDR3 reads CASSGPQGAFQPQHF. The CDR3 bases are TGCGCCAGCAGTGGGCCACAGGGGGCCTTTCAGCCCCAGCATTTT.